A single sample gave rise to the 14 T cell receptor beta chains below, sequenced in a study of cytomegalovirus exposure and HLA in healthy donors. PCR employed 60 Vbeta and 13 Jbeta primers. The data were produced by immunoSEQ multiplex PCR, yet TCRdb's version contains in-frame clones alone and is incomplete. The specimen's table records about 74,000 clones. Sequenced input: PBMCs. Source of these receptors: a female donor in good health and CMV-seropositive.

The CDR3 coding sequence is TGTGCCAGTGGAGACAGGGGATATCAGCCCCAGCATTTT. Its translation is CASGDRGYQPQHF. V is TRBV7-9 and J is TRBJ1-5; TRBD1 agrees at 8 bases. Germline CDR1 is SEHNR and CDR2 is FQNEAQ (reference sequence). Trimming at V came to 9 bases and at J to 5 bases, leaving 6 bases not matched to a gene. The CDR3 is 13 residues long.

J is TRBJ2-7 and V is TRBV11-2; 8 nucleotides agree with TRBD2. The CDR3 loop spans 16 amino acids. The V gene end was trimmed by 3 bases and the J gene end by 5 bases; junction bases not matched to a gene: 12. Germline CDR1 and CDR2: SGHAT and FQNNGV. CDR3 region: CASSFDPRGGVNEQYF. In DNA, the CDR3 is TGTGCCAGCAGCTTTGACCCCCGGGGGGGGGTTAACGAGCAGTACTTC.

V and J are TRBV11-2 and TRBJ1-1, with D tentatively TRBD1 (6 bases). CDR3 length: 11 amino acids. The germline V gene encodes CDR1 SGHAT and CDR2 FQNNGV. Trimming pared 6 bases from V and 8 bases from J, leaving 10 bases between. CDR3 DNA: TGTGCCAGCAGTCCCGGGACAGAAGCTTTCTTT. Translation gives CASSPGTEAFF.

J is TRBJ1-2 and V is TRBV29-1; TRBD1 matches at 8 bases. CDR3 length equals 11 residues. V lost 4 bases and J lost 6; bases outside the gene matches: 1. Germline V gives CDR1 SQVTM, CDR2 ANQGSEA. DNA of the CDR3: TGCAGCGTTGGGACAGGGAATGGCTACACCTTC. This translates into CSVGTGNGYTF.

The chain recombines TRBV6-6 with TRBJ2-3; D perhaps matches TRBD2 (5 bases). Germline V CDR1 and CDR2: MNHNY, SVGAGI (reference sequence). The CDR3 is 15 residues long. Trimming pared 7 bases from V and 0 bases from J, leaving 14 bases between. CDR3 bases: TGTGCCAGCACCCGAGTTGGACTTAGCACAGATACGCAGTATTTT. It codes for CASTRVGLSTDTQYF.

The chain employs TRBV9 and TRBJ1-2; 10 bases line up with TRBD1. The length of the CDR3 is 17 residues. Germline CDR1 and CDR2: SGDLS and YYNGEE. Losses at the gene ends were 3 bases for V and 5 bases for J; bases not matched to a gene: 13. CDR3 protein: CASSAGGGTGAWYGYTF. The CDR3 nucleotides are TGTGCCAGCAGCGCCGGGGGGGGGACAGGGGCTTGGTATGGCTACACCTTC.

The rearrangement links TRBV7-2 to TRBJ2-5; 15 bases align to TRBD2. Germline CDR1 SGHTA, CDR2 FQGNSA. V lost 5 bases and J lost 5; bases outside the gene matches: 6. The length of the CDR3 is 16 residues. In DNA form, the CDR3 reads TGTGCCAGCAGCCTTGGACTAGCGGGAGGGAGTGAGACCCAGTACTTC. Residues: CASSLGLAGGSETQYF.

This chain connects TRBV29-1 to TRBJ2-7; the match to TRBD1 covers 8 bases. The germline gives CDR1 SQVTM, CDR2 ANQGSEA. CDR3 length: 15 amino acids. The ends lost 7 bases at V and 1 base at J; junction bases unmatched: 12. CDR3 loop: CSAATQTGVSYEQYF. CDR3 nucleotide sequence: TGCAGCGCCGCAACTCAGACAGGGGTATCCTACGAGCAGTACTTC.

With regard to this clone: The sample has other DNA sequences that encode this CDR3 too. The chain combines TRBV18 with TRBJ1-2; D ambiguous. The CDR3 covers 18 residues. With 6 bases removed from V and 0 bases from J, the gap between germline ends came to 23 bases. The germline gives CDR1 KGHSH, CDR2 LQKENI. CDR3 in amino acids: CASSPSRAVAGSNYGYTF. The CDR3 DNA reads as TGTGCCAGCTCTCCATCGAGGGCTGTGGCGGGGTCTAACTATGGCTACACCTTC.

The chain carries TRBV19 and TRBJ2-7, with D maybe TRBD1 (8 bases). This CDR3 comprises 14 residues. In germline, CDR1 is LNHDA, CDR2 SQIVND (reference sequence). V was trimmed by 4 bases and J by 9 bases, leaving 19 bases between them. CDR3 DNA sequence: TGTGCCAGTAGTACACCCGGACAGGGAGGGAGGCAGTACTTC. It yields the protein CASSTPGQGGRQYF.

The chain combines TRBV19 with TRBJ2-7; a possible D gene is TRBD1 (5 bases). The CDR3 consists of 15 residues. Trimming pared 5 bases from V and 4 bases from J, leaving 18 bases between. The germline gives CDR1 LNHDA, CDR2 SQIVND (reference sequence). CDR3 sequence (DNA): TGTGCCAGTAGTCACCAGGGCCAACGGGCATACGAGCAGTACTTC. The encoded protein is CASSHQGQRAYEQYF.

The V and J genes are TRBV19 and TRBJ1-5, with TRBD1 matching 7 bases. CDR1 is LNHDA, CDR2 SQIVND, per germline (reference sequence). The CDR3 spans 16 residues. V shed 7 bases, J shed 2 bases, and the junction held 11 bases outside the gene matches. The CDR3 loop is CASKSETGACNQPQHF. CDR3 in DNA: TGTGCCAGTAAATCCGAAACAGGGGCCTGCAATCAGCCCCAGCATTTT. The full variable domain, completed using reference TRBV19 and TRBJ1-5, is DGGITQSPKYLFRKEGQNVTLSCEQNLNHDAMYWYRQDPGQGLRLIYYSQIVNDFQKGDIAEGYSVSREKKESFPLTVTSAQKNPTAFYLCASKSETGACNQPQHFGDGTRLSIL.

The V call is TRBV30, the J call TRBJ1-2, with TRBD1 as a possible D gene (6 bases). CDR3 size: 13 residues. CDR1 is GTSNPN, CDR2 SVGIG, per germline (reference sequence). The V and J ends lost 3 bases and 9 bases respectively, with 17 bases between them. CDR3 residues: CAWRRERGASYTF. The CDR3 region has the DNA TGTGCCTGGAGACGTGAGCGGGGGGCAAGCTACACCTTC.

V is TRBV5-1 and J is TRBJ2-3; TRBD2 agrees at 13 bases. The germline gives CDR1 SGHRS, CDR2 YFSETQ. CDR3 size: 18 residues. V gave up 4 bases and J gave up 2 bases; unmatched junction bases: 10. DNA of the CDR3: TGCGCCAGCAGCCCGACTAGCGGGAGGCCAAAACTCACAGATACGCAGTATTTT. Translated: CASSPTSGRPKLTDTQYF.